This T cell receptor (beta chain) was recovered during a study of CD8+ T cells in alopecia areata. Sequencing relied on a cDNA template that was reverse transcribed from extracted RNA. Method: immunoSEQ multiplex PCR; TCRdb's copy keeps in-frame clones and lacks some. The sample has some 100,000 clones, about 44% seen once. This CDR3 contains 17 residues. Trimming removed 2 bases from V and 3 bases from J; junction bases left unmatched: 9. Germline assignment: CDR1 SGHRS and CDR2 YFSETQ. In its sample, this clone was seen a few times. The treatment was: oral pan-JAK inhibitor, 5-10 mg twice daily. This TCR was sampled from a human donor with alopecia areata. The rearrangement links TRBV5-1 to TRBJ2-2, with TRBD1 identical over 8 bases. The sample consisted of CD8+ T cells sorted from blood, taken at week 24, from a patient treated with tofacitinib. This CDR3 is CASSLGPDRGYTGELFF. The CDR3 coding sequence is TGCGCCAGCAGCTTAGGTCCCGACAGGGGATACACCGGGGAGCTGTTTTTT. Together with reference TRBV5-1 and TRBJ2-2, the CDR3 gives the full variable domain: KAGVTQTPRYLIKTRGQQVTLSCSPISGHRSVSWYQQTPGQGLQFLFEYFSETQRNKGNFPGRFSGRQFSNSRSEMNVSTLELGDSALYLCASSLGPDRGYTGELFFGEGSRLTVL.